Listed below are T cell receptor beta chains from one sample, sequenced in a study of blood T cell repertoires in COVID-19. This table comes from immunoSEQ multiplex PCR, and its TCRdb copy is limited to in-frame clones, with some not included. The sample lists thousands of clones, 76% seen once, with roughly 42% in the top ten. Material: peripheral blood. These TCRs come from a human donor in a cohort sampled during active COVID-19. CDR3s include the opening cysteine and the closing phenylalanine or tryptophan. A D gene is named only where the DNA matches it firmly. Some rows have no size entry. The others give once, few or many, or a class for an expanded clone.

size	J	D	V	CDR3	DNA
NA	TRBJ2-2	TRBD2	TRBV4-1	CASSQETAGAGELFF	TGCGCCAGCAGCCAAGAGACAGCGGGGGCCGGGGAGCTGTTTTTT
once	TRBJ1-4	NA	TRBV6-5	CASSYSTGGNEKLFF	TGTGCCAGCAGCTACTCGACGGGGGGCAATGAAAAACTGTTTTTT
NA	TRBJ2-5	NA	TRBV29-1	CSVMRDQETQYF	TGCAGCGTTATGCGAGACCAAGAGACCCAGTACTTC
once	TRBJ2-7	NA	TRBV5-3	CARSWRGPSYEQYF	TGTGCCAGAAGCTGGCGGGGGCCATCCTACGAGCAGTACTTC
NA	TRBJ1-2	TRBD1	TRBV5-4	CASRDRGNYGYTF	TGTGCCAGCCGGGACAGGGGTAACTATGGCTACACCTTC
NA	TRBJ2-1	TRBD2	TRBV7-9	CASSLVPGTSDEQFF	TGTGCCAGCAGCTTAGTTCCCGGGACTAGTGATGAGCAGTTCTTC
hyperexpanded	TRBJ2-4	TRBD2	TRBV29-1	CSAYVAGGKNIQYF	TGCAGCGCCTACGTGGCGGGAGGCAAAAACATTCAGTACTTC
NA	TRBJ2-5	NA	TRBV6-5	CASSRFLNSETQYF	TGTGCCAGCAGCCGATTTCTAAACTCAGAGACCCAGTACTTC
NA	TRBJ2-5	TRBD2	TRBV5-4	CASSSAGGQETQYF	TGTGCCAGCAGCTCGGCGGGGGGCCAAGAGACCCAGTACTTC
NA	TRBJ2-5	TRBD1	TRBV6-2/TRBV6-3	CASSQYQGVYQETQYF	TGTGCCAGCAGCCAGTACCAGGGGGTTTACCAAGAGACCCAGTACTTC
few	TRBJ2-1	NA	TRBV6-1	CASSEEEGAGNEQFF	TGTGCCAGCAGTGAAGAGGAGGGAGCGGGTAATGAGCAGTTCTTC
once	TRBJ1-4	TRBD1	TRBV6-4	CASSRDSNEKLFF	TGTGCCAGCAGCCGGGACAGTAATGAAAAACTGTTTTTT
NA	TRBJ2-1	TRBD1	TRBV14	CASSPRTGVYNEQFF	TGTGCCAGCAGCCCACGGACAGGGGTTTACAATGAGCAGTTCTTC
NA	TRBJ1-2	NA	TRBV14	CASSSPGGGDYGYTF	TGTGCCAGCAGCTCACCTGGAGGAGGGGACTATGGCTACACCTTC
once	TRBJ2-4	TRBD2	TRBV30	CAWSHPPTSGFHIVAKNIQYF	TGTGCCTGGAGTCATCCCCCTACTAGCGGATTCCACATCGTAGCCAAAAACATTCAGTACTTC
NA	TRBJ2-2	TRBD1	TRBV7-9	CASSVTTGAGELFF	TGTGCCAGCAGCGTAACGACAGGGGCCGGGGAGCTGTTTTTT
NA	TRBJ2-5	NA	TRBV5-6	CASSLLSKETQYF	TGTGCCAGCAGCTTGTTGAGTAAAGAGACCCAGTACTTC
NA	TRBJ1-6	NA	TRBV7-2	CASSLGSGGAPLHF	TGTGCCAGCAGCTTAGGGAGTGGAGGGGCCCCCCTCCACTTT
NA	TRBJ2-3	NA	TRBV21-1	CASSPKGRGPFRADTQYF	TGTGCCAGCAGCCCAAAGGGCAGGGGACCGTTTCGGGCAGATACGCAGTATTTT
NA	TRBJ1-4	NA	TRBV7-2	CASSSGGRTNEKLFF	TGTGCCAGCAGCTCCGGGGGGAGAACTAATGAAAAACTGTTTTTT
NA	TRBJ1-4	NA	TRBV7-9	CASSLRQNPNEKLFF	TGTGCCAGCAGCCTAAGACAGAACCCGAATGAAAAACTGTTTTTT
NA	TRBJ1-6	TRBD1	TRBV30	CAWSVQQGNNSPLHF	TGTGCCTGGAGTGTACAACAGGGGAACAATTCACCCCTCCACTTT
NA	TRBJ1-2	NA	TRBV5-4	CASSTSATNYGYTF	TGTGCCAGCAGCACCTCAGCGACTAACTATGGCTACACCTTC
NA	TRBJ1-1	NA	TRBV25-1	CASSGSGIWTEAFF	TGTGCCAGCAGCGGATCAGGGATCTGGACTGAAGCTTTCTTT
NA	TRBJ1-5	TRBD1	TRBV28	CASSNTTDRGDQPQHF	TGTGCCAGCAGCAATACCACGGACAGGGGAGATCAGCCCCAGCATTTT
NA	TRBJ1-2	NA	TRBV27	CASSLRGGYTF	TGTGCCAGCAGTTTAAGAGGTGGCTACACCTTC
NA	TRBJ1-4	NA	TRBV28	CASMEEFNEKLFF	TGTGCCAGCATGGAGGAGTTTAATGAAAAACTGTTTTTT
NA	TRBJ1-3	NA	TRBV19	CASTRGGSGNTIYF	TGTGCCAGTACCCGGGGAGGGTCTGGAAACACCATATATTTT